A selection of T cell receptor beta chains follows, all from one sample in a study of siplizumab effects on memory and regulatory T cells. The table came from immunoSEQ multiplex PCR; TCRdb's copy has only in-frame clones and leaves some out. Of under 20,000 clones in the sample, over 45% are singletons; the top ten hold under 5%. Antigens of these TCRs are unknown. What was sequenced was CFSE-low (dividing) CD4+ T cells sorted from an allogeneic mixed lymphocyte reaction. These receptors were obtained from a human donor in good health; the cells came from an allogeneic mixed lymphocyte reaction. The CDR3 runs from the conserved cysteine through the conserved F or W. D genes are given only for firm matches. Where a row states a size, it is once, few, many or the class of an expanded clone; other rows omit it.

d_gene	v_gene	j_gene	abundance	CDR3nt	CDR3aa
TRBD1	TRBV5-4	TRBJ1-3	-	TGTGCCAGTGGACAGGTCGGTGGAAACACCATATATTTT	CASGQVGGNTIYF
-	TRBV6-5	TRBJ1-4	-	TGTGCCAGCACGAACAGAAACAATGAAAAACTGTTTTTT	CASTNRNNEKLFF
-	TRBV10-3	TRBJ1-1	medium-sized	TGTGCCATCAAAGGCGACACTGAAGCTTTCTTT	CAIKGDTEAFF
TRBD1	TRBV28	TRBJ1-1	-	TGTGCCAGCAGTCCTCCCGGGACAGCGAACACTGAAGCTTTCTTT	CASSPPGTANTEAFF
-	TRBV5-8	TRBJ1-2	-	TGTGCCAGCAAAAGGGACTATGGCTACACCTTC	CASKRDYGYTF
-	TRBV4-1	TRBJ1-4	large	TGCGCCAGCAGCCCCGGGGGCCTAATAGAAAAACTGTTTTTT	CASSPGGLIEKLFF
TRBD2	TRBV5-1	TRBJ2-5	-	TGCGCCAGCAGTGCGGGGGACCAAGAGACCCAGTACTTC	CASSAGDQETQYF
-	TRBV18	TRBJ2-7	few	TGTGCCAGCTCACAAGGGATCTCCTACGAGCAGTACTTC	CASSQGISYEQYF
-	TRBV28	TRBJ1-2	few	TGTGCCAGCAGGATAGGACGGTTGTATGGCTACACCTTC	CASRIGRLYGYTF
TRBD2	TRBV5-4	TRBJ2-1	few	TGTGCCAGCAGGGCTAGCGGGGCCCATGAGCAGTTCTTC	CASRASGAHEQFF
-	TRBV5-4	TRBJ2-3	-	TGTGCCAGCAGCTTGCGGGGGGCGGATACGCAGTATTTT	CASSLRGADTQYF
-	TRBV5-1	TRBJ1-2	medium-sized	TGCGCCAGCAGCTTGGATCCGGGCCCCTATGGCTACACCTTC	CASSLDPGPYGYTF
TRBD1	TRBV27	TRBJ1-6	once	TGTGCCAGCAGTAAAGACAGGGCGGGAAGGAATTCACCCCTCCACTTT	CASSKDRAGRNSPLHF
-	TRBV10-2	TRBJ1-6	-	TGCGCCAGCAGCCTACAGCGGGATTCACCCCTCCACTTT	CASSLQRDSPLHF
-	TRBV7-3	TRBJ2-7	many	TGTGCCAGCAGCTTCGGTCTGGGAAACGAGCAGTACTTC	CASSFGLGNEQYF
-	TRBV7-9	TRBJ1-5	-	TGTGCCAGCAGCCTCACAGGGTCCAATCAGCCCCAGCATTTT	CASSLTGSNQPQHF
TRBD1	TRBV6-4	TRBJ1-2	few	TGTGCCAGCAGTGACGTCCAGGGGGGGAATGGCTACACCTTC	CASSDVQGGNGYTF
TRBD2	TRBV6-1	TRBJ2-5	-	TGTGCCAGCAGCCGACTCCTAGCGGCAGAAGAGACCCAGTACTTC	CASSRLLAAEETQYF
-	TRBV6-1	TRBJ1-1	-	TGTGCCAGCAGTCGACCCGACAGGATGAACACTGAAGCTTTCTTT	CASSRPDRMNTEAFF
TRBD1	TRBV11-2	TRBJ1-1	-	TGTGCCAGCAGCTTCCCCGACAGGGGGACAACTTTCTTT	CASSFPDRGTTFF
-	TRBV19	TRBJ1-1	-	TGTGCCAGTAGTACCCAAGGGAGGAGAGCTTTCTTT	CASSTQGRRAFF
-	TRBV11-3	TRBJ2-7	-	TGTGCCAGCAGCAACCCCGCCGGGGGAACCTACGAGCAGTACTTC	CASSNPAGGTYEQYF
-	TRBV7-8	TRBJ1-1	few	TGTGCCAGCAGCTTTAACTCGAACACTGAAGCTTTCTTT	CASSFNSNTEAFF
-	TRBV10-2	TRBJ2-7	-	TGCGCCAGCAGAGACAACAGGGTTGGGTACGAGCAGTACTTC	CASRDNRVGYEQYF
-	TRBV10-1	TRBJ2-5	-	TGCGCCAGCAGTGATTTTGGGAAAGAGACCCAGTACTTC	CASSDFGKETQYF
-	TRBV2	TRBJ1-1	-	TGTGCCAGCAGAGAACTGGGGGTTGGGACTGAAGCTTTCTTT	CASRELGVGTEAFF
TRBD1	TRBV29-1	TRBJ1-1	few	TGCAGCGTTGGGACAGGGAACACTGAAGCTTTCTTT	CSVGTGNTEAFF
-	TRBV10-3	TRBJ1-3	-	TGTGCCAGCAATGAGTTGAACGGAAACACCATATATTTT	CASNELNGNTIYF
TRBD1	TRBV7-3	TRBJ1-1	few	TGTGCCAGCAGCAAAACAGGGGGACTAGTGGAAGCTTTCTTT	CASSKTGGLVEAFF
-	TRBV6-1	TRBJ1-2	-	TGTGCCACCAGATTGGACGGGCTGGGGGGCTACACCTTC	CATRLDGLGGYTF
TRBD1	TRBV5-6	TRBJ1-6	-	TGTGCCAGCAGCTTGTGGGGGACAGAAAATTCACCCCTCCACTTT	CASSLWGTENSPLHF
TRBD1	TRBV7-2	TRBJ1-1	-	TGTGCCACCCGGACAGGGCCTATGAACACTGAAGCTTTCTTT	CATRTGPMNTEAFF
-	TRBV7-3	TRBJ2-5	-	TGTGCCAGCAGCTTAAGCAGGGAAGAGACCCAGTACTTC	CASSLSREETQYF
-	TRBV5-1	TRBJ1-2	-	TGCGCCAGCAGCTTGATTCCGGACACCTATGGCTACACCTTC	CASSLIPDTYGYTF
TRBD1	TRBV10-3	TRBJ2-7	-	TGTGCCACCGGAGAGGGGGCATTCTACGAGCAGTACTTC	CATGEGAFYEQYF